This T cell receptor beta chain was recorded in a study of blood T cell repertoires in COVID-19. Across the study: Donors in the United States, Italy and Spain gave samples during acute or convalescent COVID-19. The analysed material was cDNA or gDNA that came from T cells, B-cell-depleted T cells, or PBMCs.

Sequencing was performed with immunoSEQ multiplex PCR; in TCRdb, only in-frame clones are kept and a portion is missing. The data show fewer than 300,000 clones, nearly 85% seen once. This CDR3 has 13 amino acids. V dropped 5 bases and J dropped 7 bases, with 14 bases sitting between them. CDR1 is ENHRY, CDR2 SYGVKD, per germline. The sample taken for sequencing was peripheral blood. The sequence was obtained from a human donor in a cohort sampled during active COVID-19. This sequence joins TRBV10-3 and TRBJ1-2; D is unresolved. CDR3 sequence reads: CAISYGGLTGYTF. The CDR3 DNA reads as TGTGCCATCAGTTACGGTGGGCTAACTGGCTACACCTTC.